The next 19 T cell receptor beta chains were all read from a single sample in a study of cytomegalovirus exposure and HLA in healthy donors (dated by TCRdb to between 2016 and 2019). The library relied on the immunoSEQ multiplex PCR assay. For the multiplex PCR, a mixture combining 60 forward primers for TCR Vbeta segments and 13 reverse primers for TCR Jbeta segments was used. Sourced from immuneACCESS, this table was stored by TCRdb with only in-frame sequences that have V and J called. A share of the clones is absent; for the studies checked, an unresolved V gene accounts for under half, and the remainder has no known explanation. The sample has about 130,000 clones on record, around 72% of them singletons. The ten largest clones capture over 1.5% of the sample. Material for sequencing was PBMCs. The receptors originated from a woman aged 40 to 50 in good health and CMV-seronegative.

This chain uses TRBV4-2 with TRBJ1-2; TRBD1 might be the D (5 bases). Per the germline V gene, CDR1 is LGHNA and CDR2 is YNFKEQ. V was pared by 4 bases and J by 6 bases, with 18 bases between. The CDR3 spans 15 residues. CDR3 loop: CASSLTTGTSDGYTF. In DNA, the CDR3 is TGTGCCAGCAGCCTAACTACCGGGACTTCGGATGGCTACACCTTC.

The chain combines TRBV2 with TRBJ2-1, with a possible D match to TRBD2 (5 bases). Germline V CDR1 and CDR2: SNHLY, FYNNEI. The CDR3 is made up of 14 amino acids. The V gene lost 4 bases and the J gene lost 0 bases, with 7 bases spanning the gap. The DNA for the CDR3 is TGTGCCAGCAGTGTTGAGGGCTCCTACAATGAGCAGTTCTTC. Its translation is CASSVEGSYNEQFF. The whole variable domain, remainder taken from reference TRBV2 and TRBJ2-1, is EPEVTQTPSHQVTQMGQEVILRCVPISNHLYFYWYRQILGQKVEFLVSFYNNEISEKSEIFDDQFSVERPDGSNFTLKIRSTKLEDSAMYFCASSVEGSYNEQFFGPGTRLTVL.

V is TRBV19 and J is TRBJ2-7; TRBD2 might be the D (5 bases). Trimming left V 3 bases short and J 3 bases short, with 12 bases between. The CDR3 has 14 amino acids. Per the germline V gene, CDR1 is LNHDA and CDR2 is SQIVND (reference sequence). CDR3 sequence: CASSMVLEGYEQYF. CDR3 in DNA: TGTGCCAGTAGTATGGTACTAGAGGGCTACGAGCAGTACTTC.

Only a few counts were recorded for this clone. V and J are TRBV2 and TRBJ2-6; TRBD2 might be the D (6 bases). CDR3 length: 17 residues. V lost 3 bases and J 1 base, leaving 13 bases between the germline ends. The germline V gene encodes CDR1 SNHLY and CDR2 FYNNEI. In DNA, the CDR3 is TGTGCCAGCAGTGACCCTTACGGGAGATCTGGGGCCAACGTCCTGACTTTC. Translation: CASSDPYGRSGANVLTF.

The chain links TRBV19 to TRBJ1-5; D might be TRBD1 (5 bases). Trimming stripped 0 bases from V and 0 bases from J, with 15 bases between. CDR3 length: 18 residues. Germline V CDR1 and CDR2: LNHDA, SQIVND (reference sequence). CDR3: CASSIEERRGLSNQPQHF. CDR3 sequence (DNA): TGTGCCAGTAGTATAGAGGAGAGGAGGGGCCTTAGCAATCAGCCCCAGCATTTT.

As DNA, the CDR3 is TGTGCCAGTAGTATAGGTGGACAGTCTGAAGCTTTCTTT. This encodes CASSIGGQSEAFF. The chain couples TRBV19 to TRBJ1-1; D perhaps matches TRBD1 (6 bases). Germline CDR1 and CDR2: LNHDA and SQIVND (reference sequence). Trimming removed 1 base at V and 6 bases at J, with 9 bases between. The CDR3 has 13 amino acids.

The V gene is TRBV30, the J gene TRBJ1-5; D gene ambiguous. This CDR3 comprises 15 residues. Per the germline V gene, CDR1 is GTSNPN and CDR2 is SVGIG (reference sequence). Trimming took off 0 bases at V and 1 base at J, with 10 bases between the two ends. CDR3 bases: TGTGCCTGGAGTGTATATGGAGGGAGCAATCAGCCCCAGCATTTT. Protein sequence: CAWSVYGGSNQPQHF.

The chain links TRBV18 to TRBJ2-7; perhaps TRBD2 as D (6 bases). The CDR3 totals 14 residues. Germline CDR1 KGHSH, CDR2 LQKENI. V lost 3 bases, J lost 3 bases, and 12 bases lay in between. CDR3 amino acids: CASSPLWGDYEQYF. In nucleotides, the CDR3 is TGTGCCAGCTCACCTCTCTGGGGGGACTACGAGCAGTACTTC. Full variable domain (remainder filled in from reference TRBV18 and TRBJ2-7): NAGVMQNPRHLVRRRGQEARLRCSPMKGHSHVYWYRQLPEEGLKFMVYLQKENIIDESGMPKERFSAEFPKEGPSILRIQQVVRGDSAAYFCASSPLWGDYEQYFGPGTRLTVT.

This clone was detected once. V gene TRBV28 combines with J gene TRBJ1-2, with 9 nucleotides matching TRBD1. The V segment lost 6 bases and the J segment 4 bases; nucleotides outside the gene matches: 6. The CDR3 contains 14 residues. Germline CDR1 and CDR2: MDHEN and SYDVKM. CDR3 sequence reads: CASRLTGGGYGYTF. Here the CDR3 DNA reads TGTGCCAGCAGGCTAACAGGGGGCGGCTATGGCTACACCTTC.

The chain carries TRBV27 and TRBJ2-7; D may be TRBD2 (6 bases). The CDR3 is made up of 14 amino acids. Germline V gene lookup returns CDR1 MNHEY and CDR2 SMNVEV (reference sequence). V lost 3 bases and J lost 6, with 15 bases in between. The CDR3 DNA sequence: TGTGCCAGCAGTTTCACGGCGGGGTCGCCCGAGCAGTACTTC. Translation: CASSFTAGSPEQYF.

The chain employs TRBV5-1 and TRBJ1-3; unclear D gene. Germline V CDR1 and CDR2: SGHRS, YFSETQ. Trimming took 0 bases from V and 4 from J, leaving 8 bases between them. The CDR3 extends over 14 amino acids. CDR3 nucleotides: TGCGCCAGCAGCTTGGGGGAGGCCGGAAACACCATATATTTT. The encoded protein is CASSLGEAGNTIYF.

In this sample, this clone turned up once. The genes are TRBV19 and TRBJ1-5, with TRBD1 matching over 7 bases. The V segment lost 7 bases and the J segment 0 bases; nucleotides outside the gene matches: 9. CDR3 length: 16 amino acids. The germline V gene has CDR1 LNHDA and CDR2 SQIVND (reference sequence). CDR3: CASNLGQAYSNQPQHF. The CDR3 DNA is TGTGCCAGTAACCTAGGACAGGCCTATAGCAATCAGCCCCAGCATTTT.

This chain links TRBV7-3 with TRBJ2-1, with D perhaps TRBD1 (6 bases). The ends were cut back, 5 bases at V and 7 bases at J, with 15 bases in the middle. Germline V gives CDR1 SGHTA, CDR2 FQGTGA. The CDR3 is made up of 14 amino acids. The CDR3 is CASSTGQIGNEQFF. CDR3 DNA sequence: TGTGCCAGCAGCACTGGACAGATTGGGAATGAGCAGTTCTTC.

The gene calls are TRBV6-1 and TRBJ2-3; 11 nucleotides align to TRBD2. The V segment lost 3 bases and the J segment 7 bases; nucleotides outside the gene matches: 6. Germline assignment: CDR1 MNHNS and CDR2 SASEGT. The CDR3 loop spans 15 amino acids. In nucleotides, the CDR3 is TGTGCCAGCAGTGATCTAGCGGGGGGCCGGAATACGCAGTATTTT. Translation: CASSDLAGGRNTQYF.

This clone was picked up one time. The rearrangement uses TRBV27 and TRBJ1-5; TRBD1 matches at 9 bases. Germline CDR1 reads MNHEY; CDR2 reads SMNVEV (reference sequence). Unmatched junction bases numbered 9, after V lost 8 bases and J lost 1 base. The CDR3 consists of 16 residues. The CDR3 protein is CASHRTGVGSNQPQHF. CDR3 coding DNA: TGTGCCAGCCACAGGACAGGGGTGGGGAGCAATCAGCCCCAGCATTTT.

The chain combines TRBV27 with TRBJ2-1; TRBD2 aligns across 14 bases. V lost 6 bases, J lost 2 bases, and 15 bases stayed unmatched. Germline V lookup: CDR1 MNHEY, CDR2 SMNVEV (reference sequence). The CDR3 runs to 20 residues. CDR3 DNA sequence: TGTGCCAGCAGAAATAGCGGGACTAGCGGGAGCTTGGGGACCTACAATGAGCAGTTCTTC. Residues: CASRNSGTSGSLGTYNEQFF.

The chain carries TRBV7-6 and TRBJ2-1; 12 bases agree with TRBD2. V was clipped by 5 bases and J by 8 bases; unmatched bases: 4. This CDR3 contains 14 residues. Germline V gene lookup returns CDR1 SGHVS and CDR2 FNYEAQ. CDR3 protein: CASSGRLAGDEQFF. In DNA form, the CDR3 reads TGTGCCAGCAGCGGCCGACTAGCGGGGGATGAGCAGTTCTTC.

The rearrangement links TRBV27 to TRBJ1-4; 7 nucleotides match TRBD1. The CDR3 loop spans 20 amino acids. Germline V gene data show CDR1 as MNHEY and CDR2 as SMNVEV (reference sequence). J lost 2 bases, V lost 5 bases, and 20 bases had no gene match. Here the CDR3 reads CASSPLLGGNWFGTNEKLFF. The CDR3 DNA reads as TGTGCCAGCAGTCCACTTCTAGGGGGCAACTGGTTCGGGACTAATGAAAAACTGTTTTTT. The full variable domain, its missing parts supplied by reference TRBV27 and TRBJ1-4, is EAQVTQNPRYLITVTGKKLTVTCSQNMNHEYMSWYRQDPGLGLRQIYYSMNVEVTDKGDVPEGYKVSRKEKRNFPLILESPSPNQTSLYFCASSPLLGGNWFGTNEKLFFGSGTQLSVL.

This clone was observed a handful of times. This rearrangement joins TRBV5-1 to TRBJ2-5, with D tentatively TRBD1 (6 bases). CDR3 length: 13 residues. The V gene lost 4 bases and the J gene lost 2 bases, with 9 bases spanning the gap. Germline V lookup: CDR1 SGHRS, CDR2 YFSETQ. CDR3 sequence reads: CASSQGPQETQYF. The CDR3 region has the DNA TGCGCCAGCAGCCAGGGGCCTCAAGAGACCCAGTACTTC.